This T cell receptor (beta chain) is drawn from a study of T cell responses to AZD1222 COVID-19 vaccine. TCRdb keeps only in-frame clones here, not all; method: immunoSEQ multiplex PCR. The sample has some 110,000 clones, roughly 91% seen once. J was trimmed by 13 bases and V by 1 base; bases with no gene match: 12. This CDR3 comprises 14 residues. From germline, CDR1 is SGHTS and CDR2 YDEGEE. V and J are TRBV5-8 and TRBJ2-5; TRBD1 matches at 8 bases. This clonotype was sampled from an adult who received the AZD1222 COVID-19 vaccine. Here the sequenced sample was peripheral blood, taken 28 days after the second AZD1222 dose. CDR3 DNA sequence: TGTGCCAGCAGCTTGCAGGGGACAGGCGGTTCACCGTACTTC. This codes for CASSLQGTGGSPYF.